Below, 15 T cell receptor beta chains from the same sample are listed, as sequenced in a study of T cells after yellow fever vaccination (dated by TCRdb to about 2019). The treatment or condition label, as the study defines it: live attenuated yellow fever vaccine strain. Library construction relied on 5' RACE. For sequencing, an Illumina HiSeq 2500 was employed. Through fastp at Q25 and MiXCR, TCRdb rebuilt clones from the public reads, retaining in-frame beta chains. Rows are combined by CDR3 protein, so each entry shows the most common genes and DNA. The sample table contains around 72,000 distinct CDR3 sequences; only one count was recorded for about 7.7% of them. The top ten hold approximately 31% of the sample. The sequences come from CD8+ T cells sorted from PBMCs, collected more than 8 days after the first yellow fever vaccination. These receptors came from a young man who received the YFV17D yellow fever vaccine.

This clonotype was recorded at least ten times. This chain connects TRBV5-1 to TRBJ2-2; D remains ambiguous. The CDR3 is 12 amino acids. Deletions cut 7 bases from V and 1 base from J, with 5 bases between. Germline V gene lookup returns CDR1 SGHRS and CDR2 YFSETQ. CDR3 region: CASRKNTGELFF. The CDR3 DNA reads as TGCGCCAGCCGCAAGAACACCGGGGAGCTGTTTTTT.

This clonotype was seen repeatedly, ten times or more. V is TRBV7-6 and J is TRBJ2-3; D not certain. The CDR3 extends over 12 amino acids. The V and J ends lost 0 bases and 4 bases respectively, with 2 bases between them. Germline loops: CDR1 SGHVS, CDR2 FNYEAQ. DNA of the CDR3: TGTGCCAGCAGCTTAGCCCCAGATACGCAGTATTTT. It encodes CASSLAPDTQYF. The full variable domain, its missing parts supplied by reference TRBV7-6 and TRBJ2-3, is GAGVSQSPRYKVTKRGQDVALRCDPISGHVSLYWYRQALGQGPEFLTYFNYEAQQDKSGLPNDRFSAERPEGSISTLTIQRTEQRDSAMYRCASSLAPDTQYFGPGTRLTVL.

In this sample, this clonotype turned up many times. V is TRBV24-1 and J is TRBJ2-1, with D perhaps TRBD2 (6 bases). The V gene's germline CDR1 is KGHDR and CDR2 SFDVKD. This CDR3 comprises 19 residues. V was shortened by 0 bases and J by 0 bases, with 17 bases between the two germline ends. The CDR3 region is CATSDLGRGPTSSYNEQFF. CDR3 nucleotide sequence: TGTGCCACCAGTGATTTGGGAAGAGGTCCGACTAGCTCCTACAATGAGCAGTTCTTC.

This clonotype was detected ten times or more. The chain employs TRBV4-1 and TRBJ2-5; D not resolved. CDR3 length: 14 amino acids. Trimming took 7 bases from V and 4 from J, leaving 16 bases between them. Germline V gives CDR1 MGHRA, CDR2 YSYEKL. DNA for the CDR3: TGCGCCAGCACCGACACCCCGGAGAGAGAGACCCAGTACTTC. This encodes CASTDTPERETQYF.

The V call is TRBV7-3, the J call TRBJ2-2, with D perhaps assigned TRBD1 or TRBD2 (7 bases each). Germline V CDR1 and CDR2: SGHTA, FQGTGA. V lost 7 bases, J lost 4 bases, and 10 bases lay in between. The CDR3 covers 13 residues. In DNA form, the CDR3 reads TGTGCCAGCACAGGGGGGGGCACCGGGGAGCTGTTTTTT. Residues: CASTGGGTGELFF.

This clonotype was seen repeatedly, ten times or more. The gene calls are TRBV4-2 and TRBJ2-7; maybe TRBD1 (5 bases). Trimming took off 0 bases at V and 3 bases at J, with 18 bases between the two ends. Germline V gives CDR1 LGHNA, CDR2 YNFKEQ. The CDR3 runs to 17 residues. CDR3 loop: CASSQDHGRGYHYEQYF. CDR3 DNA: TGTGCCAGCAGCCAAGACCACGGAAGGGGATACCACTACGAGCAGTACTTC.

There are many counts of this clonotype. The V and J genes are TRBV4-2 and TRBJ1-5; D is possibly TRBD1 (5 bases). CDR1 is LGHNA, CDR2 YNFKEQ, per germline. V was clipped by 4 bases and J by 1 base, with 11 bases between them. This CDR3 comprises 15 residues. The CDR3 is CASSPQESSNQPQHF. The CDR3 DNA reads as TGTGCCAGCAGCCCACAGGAATCGAGCAATCAGCCCCAGCATTTT.

This clonotype was recorded at least ten times. DNA of the CDR3: TGTGCCAGCGACGCCACCCCTTATCTAGTCTACGAGCAGTACTTC. Protein product: CASDATPYLVYEQYF. This chain joins TRBV2 and TRBJ2-7; no definite D call. Germline CDR1 is SNHLY and CDR2 is FYNNEI. CDR3 size: 15 residues. Trimming stripped 8 bases from V and 3 bases from J, with 20 bases between.

This clonotype was counted at least ten times. This chain joins TRBV10-3 and TRBJ2-7; 7 nucleotides align to TRBD1. The CDR3 is 13 residues long. The junction had 5 bases not matched to a gene; V was cut back by 5 bases and J by 4 bases. The V gene's germline CDR1 is ENHRY and CDR2 SYGVKD. CDR3 loop: CAISSDRTYEQYV. In nucleotides, the CDR3 is TGTGCCATCAGTTCGGACAGGACTTACGAGCAGTACGTC.

The rearrangement joins TRBV7-9 to TRBJ1-4; D perhaps matches TRBD1 (6 bases). From germline, CDR1 is SEHNR and CDR2 FQNEAQ (reference sequence). V was cut by 4 bases and J by 8 bases, with 11 bases left in between. The CDR3 runs 13 residues. The CDR3 loop is CASSSSQGEKLFF. As DNA, the CDR3 is TGTGCCAGCAGCTCTTCTCAGGGGGAAAAACTGTTTTTT.

The sample holds many counts of this clonotype. The chain couples TRBV4-1 to TRBJ2-1; possibly TRBD1 for D (5 bases). The CDR3 totals 15 residues. The V gene's germline CDR1 is MGHRA and CDR2 YSYEKL. Trimming took off 3 bases at V and 5 bases at J, with 14 bases between the two ends. The CDR3 DNA is TGCGCCAGCAGCCAGCAGGGCCAGATCGACAATGAGCAGTTCTTC. As protein: CASSQQGQIDNEQFF.

V usage is TRBV2 and J usage is TRBJ2-3, with D unresolved. Trimming removed 10 bases at V and 7 bases at J, with 12 bases between. The CDR3 spans 11 residues. The germline gives CDR1 SNHLY, CDR2 FYNNEI. CDR3 sequence (DNA): TGTGCCACCAAGGCCCCTTATACGCAGTATTTT. Translation gives CATKAPYTQYF.

This clonotype has more than one count but fewer than ten. The rearrangement uses TRBV29-1 and TRBJ1-1, with D perhaps TRBD1 (5 bases). The V and J ends lost 4 bases and 6 bases respectively, with 9 bases between them. This CDR3 region has 11 residues. CDR1 and CDR2 (germline): SQVTM, ANQGSEA. The CDR3: CSVVGVSEAFF. DNA of the CDR3: TGCAGCGTTGTGGGGGTTTCTGAAGCTTTCTTT.

This clonotype showed up many times. Here the CDR3 reads CASSPQGDTEAFF. The CDR3 DNA reads as TGTGCCAGCAGCCCACAGGGCGACACTGAAGCTTTCTTT. This chain joins TRBV6-1 and TRBJ1-1; the D gene is possibly TRBD1 (6 bases). Germline-derived CDR1 and CDR2 are MNHNS and SASEGT. This CDR3 has 13 amino acids. The V end lost 6 bases, the J end lost 3 bases, and 11 bases lay between the germline ends.

In this sample, this clonotype turned up many times. The V gene is TRBV7-9, the J gene TRBJ1-1; no definite D call. The CDR3 has 14 residues. V was shortened by 1 base and J by 5 bases, with 11 bases between the two germline ends. Germline V gives CDR1 SEHNR, CDR2 FQNEAQ (reference sequence). The CDR3 loop reads CASSLGWGNTEAFF. CDR3 nucleotide sequence: TGTGCCAGCAGCTTAGGATGGGGTAATACTGAAGCTTTCTTT.